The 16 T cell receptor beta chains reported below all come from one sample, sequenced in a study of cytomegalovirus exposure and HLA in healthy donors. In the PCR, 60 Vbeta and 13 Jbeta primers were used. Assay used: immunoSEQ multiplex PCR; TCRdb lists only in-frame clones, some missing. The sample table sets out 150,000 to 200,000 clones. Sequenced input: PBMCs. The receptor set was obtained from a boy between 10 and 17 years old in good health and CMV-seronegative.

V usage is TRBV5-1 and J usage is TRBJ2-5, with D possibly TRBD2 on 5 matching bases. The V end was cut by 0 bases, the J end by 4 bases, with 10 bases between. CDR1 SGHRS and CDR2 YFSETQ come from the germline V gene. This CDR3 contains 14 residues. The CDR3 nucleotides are TGCGCCAGCAGCTTGGACCTAGCTCGAGAGACCCAGTACTTC. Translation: CASSLDLARETQYF. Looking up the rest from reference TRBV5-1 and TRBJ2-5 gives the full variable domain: KAGVTQTPRYLIKTRGQQVTLSCSPISGHRSVSWYQQTPGQGLQFLFEYFSETQRNKGNFPGRFSGRQFSNSRSEMNVSTLELGDSALYLCASSLDLARETQYFGPGTRLLVL.

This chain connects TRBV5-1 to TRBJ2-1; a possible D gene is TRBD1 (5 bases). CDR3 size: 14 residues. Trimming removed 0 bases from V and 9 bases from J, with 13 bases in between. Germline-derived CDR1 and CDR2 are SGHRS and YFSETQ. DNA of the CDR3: TGCGCCAGCAGCTTGGAGGGTGGGGCTGGTGAGCAGTTCTTC. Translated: CASSLEGGAGEQFF.

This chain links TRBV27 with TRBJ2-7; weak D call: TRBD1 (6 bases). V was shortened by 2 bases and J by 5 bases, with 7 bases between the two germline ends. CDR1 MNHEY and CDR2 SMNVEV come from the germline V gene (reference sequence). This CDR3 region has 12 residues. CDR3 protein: CASSLQGNEQYF. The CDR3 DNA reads TGTGCCAGCAGTTTACAGGGGAACGAGCAGTACTTC.

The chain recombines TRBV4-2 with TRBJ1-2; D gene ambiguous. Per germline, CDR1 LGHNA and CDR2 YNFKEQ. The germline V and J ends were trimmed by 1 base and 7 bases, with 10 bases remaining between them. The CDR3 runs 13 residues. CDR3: CASSQAVSSGYTF. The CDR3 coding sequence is TGTGCCAGCAGCCAAGCTGTCTCGAGTGGCTACACCTTC.

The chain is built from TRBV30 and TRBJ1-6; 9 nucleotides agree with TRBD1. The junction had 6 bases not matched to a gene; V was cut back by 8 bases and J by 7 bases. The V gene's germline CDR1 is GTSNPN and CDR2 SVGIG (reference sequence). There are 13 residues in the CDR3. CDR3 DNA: TGTGCCGGGGACAGGGACGGGAATTCACCCCTCCACTTT. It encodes CAGDRDGNSPLHF.

This CDR3 is CASSLLSGTSYEQYF. For the CDR3, the DNA is TGTGCCAGCAGCTTACTGTCAGGGACTTCCTACGAGCAGTACTTC. J is TRBJ2-7 and V is TRBV11-1; D possibly corresponds to TRBD2 (6 bases). CDR3 length: 15 residues. V lost 2 bases to trimming and J lost 1 base, with 12 bases between them. The germline gives CDR1 SGHAT, CDR2 FQDESV (reference sequence).

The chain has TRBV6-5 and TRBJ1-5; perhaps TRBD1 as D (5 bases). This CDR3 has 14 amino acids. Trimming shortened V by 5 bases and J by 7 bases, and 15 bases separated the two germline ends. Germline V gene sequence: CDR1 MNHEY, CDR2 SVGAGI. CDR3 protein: CASSPTVGLQPQHF. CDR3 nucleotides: TGTGCCAGCAGTCCGACAGTAGGGTTACAGCCCCAGCATTTT.

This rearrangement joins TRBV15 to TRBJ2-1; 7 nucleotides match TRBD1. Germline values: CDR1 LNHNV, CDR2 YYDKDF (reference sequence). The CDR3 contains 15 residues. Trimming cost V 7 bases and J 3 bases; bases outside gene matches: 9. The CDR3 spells CATTQGQRIYNEQFF. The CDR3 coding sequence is TGTGCCACCACCCAGGGACAGCGGATCTACAATGAGCAGTTCTTC.

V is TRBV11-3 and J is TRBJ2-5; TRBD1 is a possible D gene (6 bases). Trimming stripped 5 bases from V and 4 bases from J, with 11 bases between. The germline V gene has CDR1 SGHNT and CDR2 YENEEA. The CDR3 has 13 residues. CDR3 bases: TGTGCCAGCAGCGTCCCAGGGGTAGAGACCCAGTACTTC. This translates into CASSVPGVETQYF.

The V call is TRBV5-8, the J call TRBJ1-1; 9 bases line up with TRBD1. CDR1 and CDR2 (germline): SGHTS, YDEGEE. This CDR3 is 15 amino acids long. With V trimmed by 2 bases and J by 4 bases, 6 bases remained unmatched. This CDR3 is CASSLLQGAGTEAFF. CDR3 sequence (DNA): TGTGCCAGCAGCTTACTACAGGGGGCGGGCACTGAAGCTTTCTTT.

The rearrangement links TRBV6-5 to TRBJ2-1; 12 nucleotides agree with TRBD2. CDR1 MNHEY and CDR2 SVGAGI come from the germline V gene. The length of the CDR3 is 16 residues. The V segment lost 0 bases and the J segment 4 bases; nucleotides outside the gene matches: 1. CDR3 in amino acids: CASSYSGTSGYNEQFF. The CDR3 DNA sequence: TGTGCCAGCAGTTACTCCGGGACTAGCGGGTACAATGAGCAGTTCTTC.

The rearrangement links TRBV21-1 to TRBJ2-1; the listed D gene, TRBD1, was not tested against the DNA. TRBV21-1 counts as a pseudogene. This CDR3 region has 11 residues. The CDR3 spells CASSGANEQFF. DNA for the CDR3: TGTGCCAGCAGCGGGGCGAATGAGCAGTTCTTC.

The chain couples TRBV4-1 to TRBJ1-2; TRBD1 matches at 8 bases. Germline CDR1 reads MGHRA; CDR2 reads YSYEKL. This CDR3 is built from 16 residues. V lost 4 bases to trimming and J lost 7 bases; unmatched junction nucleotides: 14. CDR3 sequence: CASSPLGQGRRGGYTF. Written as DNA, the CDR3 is TGCGCCAGCAGCCCATTAGGACAGGGACGGCGCGGTGGCTACACCTTC.

The CDR3 here is CASSQEGGAFF. CDR3 nucleotides: TGTGCCAGCAGCCAAGAGGGGGGGGCTTTCTTT. The chain links TRBV6-5 to TRBJ1-1; a possible D gene is TRBD1 (6 bases). Trimming shortened V by 6 bases and J by 11 bases, and 13 bases separated the two germline ends. Germline CDR1 is MNHEY and CDR2 is SVGAGI. There are 11 residues in the CDR3.

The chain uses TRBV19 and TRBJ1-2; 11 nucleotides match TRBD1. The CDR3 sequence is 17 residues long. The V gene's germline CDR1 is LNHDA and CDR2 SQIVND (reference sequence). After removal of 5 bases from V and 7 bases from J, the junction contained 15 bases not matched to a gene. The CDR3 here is CASSPWTGGAETGGYTF. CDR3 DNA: TGTGCCAGTAGTCCTTGGACAGGGGGCGCGGAAACTGGTGGCTACACCTTC.

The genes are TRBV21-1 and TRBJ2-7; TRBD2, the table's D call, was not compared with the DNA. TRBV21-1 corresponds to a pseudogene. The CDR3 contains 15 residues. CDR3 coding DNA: TGTGCCAGCAGCAACGGACTAGCGGAATTCTACGAGCAGTACTTC. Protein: CASSNGLAEFYEQYF.